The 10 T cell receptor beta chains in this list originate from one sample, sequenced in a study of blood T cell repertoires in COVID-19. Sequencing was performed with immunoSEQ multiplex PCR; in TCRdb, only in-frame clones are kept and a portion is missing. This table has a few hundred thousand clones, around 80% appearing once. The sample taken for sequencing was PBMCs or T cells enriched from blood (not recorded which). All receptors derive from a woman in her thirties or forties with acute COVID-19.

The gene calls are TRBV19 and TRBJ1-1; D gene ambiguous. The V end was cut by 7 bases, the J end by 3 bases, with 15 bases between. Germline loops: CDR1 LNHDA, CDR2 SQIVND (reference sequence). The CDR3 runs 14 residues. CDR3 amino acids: CASIFRGADTEAFF. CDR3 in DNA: TGTGCCAGTATATTTCGTGGAGCGGACACTGAAGCTTTCTTT.

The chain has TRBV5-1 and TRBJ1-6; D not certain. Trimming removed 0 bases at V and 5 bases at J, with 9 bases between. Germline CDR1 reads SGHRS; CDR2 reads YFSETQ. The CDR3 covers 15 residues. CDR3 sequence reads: CASSLDMADNSPLHF. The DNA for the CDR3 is TGCGCCAGCAGCTTGGATATGGCTGATAATTCACCCCTCCACTTT.

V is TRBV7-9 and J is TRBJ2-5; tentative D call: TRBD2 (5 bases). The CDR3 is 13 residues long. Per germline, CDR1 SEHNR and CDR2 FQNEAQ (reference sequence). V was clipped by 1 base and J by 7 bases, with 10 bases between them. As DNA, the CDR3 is TGTGCCAGCAGCTTAGGTGGCGCGGGGACCCAGTACTTC. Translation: CASSLGGAGTQYF.

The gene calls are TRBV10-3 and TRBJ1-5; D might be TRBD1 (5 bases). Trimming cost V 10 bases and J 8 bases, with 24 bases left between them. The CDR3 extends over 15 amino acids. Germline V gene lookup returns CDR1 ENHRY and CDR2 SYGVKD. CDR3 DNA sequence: TGTGCCACCCAACGGGGGGACGTCCCTATCGAGCCCCAGCATTTT. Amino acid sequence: CATQRGDVPIEPQHF.

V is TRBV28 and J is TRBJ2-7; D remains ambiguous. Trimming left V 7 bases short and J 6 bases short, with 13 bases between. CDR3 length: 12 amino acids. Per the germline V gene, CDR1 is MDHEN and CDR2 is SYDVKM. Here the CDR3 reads CASTKPSGEQYF. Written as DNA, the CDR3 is TGTGCCAGCACCAAACCATCGGGCGAGCAGTACTTC.

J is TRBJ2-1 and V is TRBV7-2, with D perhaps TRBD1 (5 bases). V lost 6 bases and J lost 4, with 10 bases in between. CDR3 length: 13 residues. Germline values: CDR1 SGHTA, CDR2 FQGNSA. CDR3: CASSTRVYNEQFF. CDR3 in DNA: TGTGCCAGCAGTACCAGGGTATACAATGAGCAGTTCTTC.

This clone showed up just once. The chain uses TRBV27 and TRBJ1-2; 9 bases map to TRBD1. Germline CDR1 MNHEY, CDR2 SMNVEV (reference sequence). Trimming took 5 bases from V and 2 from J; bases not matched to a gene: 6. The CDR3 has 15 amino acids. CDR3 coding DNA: TGTGCCAGCAGTCCGAGGACAGGGGCGAACTATGGCTACACCTTC. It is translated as CASSPRTGANYGYTF.

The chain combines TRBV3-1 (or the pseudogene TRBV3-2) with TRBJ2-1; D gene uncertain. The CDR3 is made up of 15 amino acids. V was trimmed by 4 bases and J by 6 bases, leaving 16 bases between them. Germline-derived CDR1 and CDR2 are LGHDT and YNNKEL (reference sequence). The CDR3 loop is CASSRKAILLNEQFF. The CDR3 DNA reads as TGTGCCAGCAGCCGGAAAGCGATCCTTCTCAATGAGCAGTTCTTC.

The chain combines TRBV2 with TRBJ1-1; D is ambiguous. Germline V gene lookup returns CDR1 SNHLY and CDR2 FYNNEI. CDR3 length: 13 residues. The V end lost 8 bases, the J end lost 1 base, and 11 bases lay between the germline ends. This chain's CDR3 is CASRREANTEAFF. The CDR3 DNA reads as TGTGCCAGCCGCCGGGAAGCGAACACTGAAGCTTTCTTT. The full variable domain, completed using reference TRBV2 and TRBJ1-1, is EPEVTQTPSHQVTQMGQEVILRCVPISNHLYFYWYRQILGQKVEFLVSFYNNEISEKSEIFDDQFSVERPDGSNFTLKIRSTKLEDSAMYFCASRREANTEAFFGQGTRLTVV.

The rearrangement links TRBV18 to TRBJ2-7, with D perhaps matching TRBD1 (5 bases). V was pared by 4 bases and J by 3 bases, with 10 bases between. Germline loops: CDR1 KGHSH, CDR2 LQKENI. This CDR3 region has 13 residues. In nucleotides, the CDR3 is TGTGCCAGCTCACGGTTGACAGACTACGAGCAGTACTTC. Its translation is CASSRLTDYEQYF.